These 3 T cell receptor beta chains were sequenced from one sample in a study of cytomegalovirus exposure and HLA in healthy donors. Repertoires were generated with immunoSEQ multiplex PCR, while TCRdb's copy carries only in-frame clones and drops some. The repertoire consists of about 280,000 clones, with 88% occurring once and the leading ten covering around 0.9%. The specimen was PBMCs. The origin of the receptors is a woman younger than 35 in good health and CMV-seronegative.

The chain is built from TRBV28 and TRBJ2-7, with 12 bases lining up with TRBD1. The CDR3 loop spans 17 amino acids. In germline, CDR1 is MDHEN, CDR2 SYDVKM. V was pared by 4 bases and J by 5 bases, with 12 bases of the junction left unmatched. CDR3 sequence reads: CASSYRIWGQGADEQYF. The CDR3 bases are TGTGCCAGCAGTTACCGAATTTGGGGACAGGGGGCGGACGAGCAGTACTTC. The complete variable domain, with remaining parts taken from reference TRBV28 and TRBJ2-7, reads DVKVTQSSRYLVKRTGEKVFLECVQDMDHENMFWYRQDPGLGLRLIYFSYDVKMKEKGDIPEGYSVSREKKERFSLILESASTNQTSMYLCASSYRIWGQGADEQYFGPGTRLTVT.

DNA for the CDR3: TGTGCCAGCAGTGAAAAGGGAGGCGTAGGCTATGGCTACACCTTC. Protein: CASSEKGGVGYGYTF. The rearrangement uses TRBV2 and TRBJ1-2; D call uncertain. Looked up from germline, CDR1 is SNHLY and CDR2 is FYNNEI. The CDR3 is made up of 15 amino acids. Trimming took off 2 bases at V and 4 bases at J, with 14 bases between the two ends.

As to this clone: An end of the junction differs from the germline gene, which may be a read error. The CDR3 bases are TGTGCCAGCAGCGCCTACAATTCACCCCTCCACTTT. This translates into CASSAYNSPLHF. The rearrangement joins TRBV9 to TRBJ1-6; unclear D gene. CDR1 and CDR2 from the germline V gene are SGDLS and YYNGEE. The CDR3 runs to 12 residues.